The sequence of this T cell receptor (beta chain) was determined in a study of shared clonotypes between healthy human individuals. The data were produced by immunoSEQ multiplex PCR, yet TCRdb's version contains in-frame clones alone and is incomplete. The table records about 1 million clones, approximately 72% of them present only once. Caucasian adults living in Nashville, Tennessee, provided all samples. Source material: memory CD4+ T cells sorted from blood. As to subset: CD45RA-negative fraction. The clonotype originates from a young man in good health.

CDR3 region: CASTADTYNSPLHF. The CDR3, as DNA: TGTGCCAGCACGGCGGACACTTATAATTCACCCCTCCACTTT. The chain couples TRBV7-9 to TRBJ1-6; D might be TRBD1 (5 bases). Trimming left V 7 bases short and J 4 bases short, with 11 bases between. Germline loops: CDR1 SEHNR, CDR2 FQNEAQ (reference sequence). This CDR3 has 14 residues.